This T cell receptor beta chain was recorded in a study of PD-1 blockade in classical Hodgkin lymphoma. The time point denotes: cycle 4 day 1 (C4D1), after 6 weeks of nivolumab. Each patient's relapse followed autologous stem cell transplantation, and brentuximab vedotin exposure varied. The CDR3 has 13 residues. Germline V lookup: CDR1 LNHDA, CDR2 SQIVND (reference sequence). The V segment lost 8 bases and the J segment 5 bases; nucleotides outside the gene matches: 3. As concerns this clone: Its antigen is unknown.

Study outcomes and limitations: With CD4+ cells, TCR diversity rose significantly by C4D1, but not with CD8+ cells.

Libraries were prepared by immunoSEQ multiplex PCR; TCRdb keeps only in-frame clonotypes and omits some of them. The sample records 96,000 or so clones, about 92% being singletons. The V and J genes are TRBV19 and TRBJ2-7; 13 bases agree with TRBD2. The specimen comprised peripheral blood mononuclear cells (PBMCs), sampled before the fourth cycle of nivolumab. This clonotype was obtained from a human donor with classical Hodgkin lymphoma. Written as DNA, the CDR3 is TGTGCCAGTCGGACTAGCGGGAGTAACGAGCAGTACTTC. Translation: CASRTSGSNEQYF.